Sequencing of this T cell receptor (beta chain) was carried out in a study of T cells after yellow fever vaccination. Study conclusions and caveats: Any FACS-sorted repertoire could hold abundant clonotypes that contaminate it from the bulk population. Clonotype sharing between CD4 and CD8 compartments was small. Most primary-vaccination clones reappeared after the booster (about 95% CD4, 88% CD8).

By 5'RACE template switching, TCR cDNA was produced, with a universal primer site and UMIs added in the process. TCRdb processed the 5' RACE reads anew with MiXCR; each CDR3 protein has one entry. The sample has 280,000 or so distinct CDR3 sequences; roughly 8.7% are singletons. On this clonotype: Its target is not known.

Per the germline V gene, CDR1 is LGHNA and CDR2 is YNFKEQ. V lost 1 base and J lost 5, with 15 bases in between. This CDR3 is 15 amino acids long. This TCR was sampled from a man between 18 and 29 years old who received the YFV17D yellow fever vaccine. The sample in question was CD4+ T cells sorted from PBMCs, obtained 5 days after the yellow fever booster vaccination. The gene calls are TRBV4-2 and TRBJ2-7, with D uncertain. The CDR3, as DNA: TGTGCCAGCAGCCAAGCTGCTTCGAGGTCTCACGAGCAGTACTTC. Encoded protein: CASSQAASRSHEQYF.